Listed below are T cell receptor beta chains from one sample, sequenced in a study of OX40 agonist ivuxolimab in advanced cancers. Here immunoSEQ multiplex PCR was the method, and the copy in TCRdb shows in-frame clones only, minus some. The sample has just under 80,000 clones, 70% to 90% seen once. The starting material was CD4+ or CD8+ T cells sorted from blood, obtained in a trial of the OX40 agonist ivuxolimab. The receptors originated from an adult with an advanced solid tumor such as melanoma, head and neck, liver or kidney cancer. Both conserved end residues are part of each CDR3. D genes are given only for firm matches. The listing skips clone size in some rows; elsewhere it reads once, few, many or a size class.

d_call	v_call	cdr3_length	j_call	clone_size	cdr3_nt	cdr3_aa
.	TRBV14	13	TRBJ1-1	many	TGTGCCAGCAGCCGCGGTACTTCTGCTGAAGCTTTCTTT	CASSRGTSAEAFF
.	TRBV5-3	17	TRBJ1-5	few	TGTGCCAGAAGCACCTCGACAGGAGGACGAAGCAATCAGCCCCAGCATTTT	CARSTSTGGRSNQPQHF
.	TRBV27	15	TRBJ1-4	.	TGTGCCAGCAGTTTAATAGGGGCTTCTGCTGAAAAACTGTTTTTT	CASSLIGASAEKLFF
TRBD1	TRBV6-1	13	TRBJ1-2	.	TGTGCCAGCAGACCCAGGACAGGGAATGGCTACACCTTC	CASRPRTGNGYTF
TRBD1	TRBV6-5	14	TRBJ2-7	.	TGTGCCAGCAGTTACGGGCAGGGGGCGGACGAGCAGTACTTC	CASSYGQGADEQYF
.	TRBV7-9	12	TRBJ1-5	once	TGTGCCAGCAGCTTAGAGGGTCAGCCCCAGCATTTT	CASSLEGQPQHF
.	TRBV14	15	TRBJ2-1	.	TGTGCCAGCAGCCAGAGAGGGGGGTCCTACAATGAGCAGTTCTTC	CASSQRGGSYNEQFF
TRBD1	TRBV5-6	17	TRBJ1-1	.	TGTGCCAGCAGCCTCCTCGCCGGGACAGGGGGGAACACTGAAGCTTTCTTT	CASSLLAGTGGNTEAFF
TRBD1	TRBV28	16	TRBJ1-5	.	TGTGCCAGCAGTTTTGGGACAGGGGTGTACGCGCGGCCCCAGCATTTT	CASSFGTGVYARPQHF
TRBD2	TRBV4-1	20	TRBJ2-2	once	TGCGCCAGCAGCCCACTACCCCGGACTAGCGGGAGGAAGGGCACCGGGGAGCTGTTTTTT	CASSPLPRTSGRKGTGELFF
TRBD2	TRBV30	16	TRBJ2-1	.	TGTGCCTGGAGTACCTATAGCGGGAGTGGGTACAATGAGCAGTTCTTC	CAWSTYSGSGYNEQFF
.	TRBV6-6	15	TRBJ1-1	.	TGTGCCAGCAGTTACTCGGTCACAGCGAACACTGAAGCTTTCTTT	CASSYSVTANTEAFF
TRBD2	TRBV13	12	TRBJ2-1	.	TGTGCCAGCAGCGGGGAGGGCGGGGAGCAGTTCTTC	CASSGEGGEQFF